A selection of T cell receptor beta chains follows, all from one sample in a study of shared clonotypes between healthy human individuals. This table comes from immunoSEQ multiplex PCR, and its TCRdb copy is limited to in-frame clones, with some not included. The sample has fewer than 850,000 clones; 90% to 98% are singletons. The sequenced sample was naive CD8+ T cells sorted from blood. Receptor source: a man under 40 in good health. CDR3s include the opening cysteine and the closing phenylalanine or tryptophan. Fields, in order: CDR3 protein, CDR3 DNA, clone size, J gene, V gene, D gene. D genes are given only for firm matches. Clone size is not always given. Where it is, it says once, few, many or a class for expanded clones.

CASSSVLAGFSYEQYF,TGCGCCAGCAGCTCTGTACTAGCGGGATTCTCCTACGAGCAGTACTTC,NA,TRBJ2-7,TRBV5-1,TRBD2
CASSLRLQREEIQYF,TGCGCCAGCAGCCTCCGTTTACAGCGGGAGGAGATTCAGTACTTC,NA,TRBJ2-4,TRBV4-1,TRBD2
CASSLGLAGADTQYF,TGTGCCAGCAGCTTGGGGCTAGCGGGAGCGGATACGCAGTATTTT,NA,TRBJ2-3,TRBV5-4,TRBD2
CASSLGQYEQYF,TGTGCCAGCAGCTTGGGACAATACGAGCAGTACTTC,once,TRBJ2-7,TRBV5-4,NA
CASSEAGSPAYEQYF,TGTGCCAGCAGCGAGGCCGGGTCCCCCGCCTACGAGCAGTACTTC,NA,TRBJ2-7,TRBV28,NA
CASSDSGGELFF,TGTGCCAGCAGTGACTCCGGCGGGGAGCTGTTTTTT,NA,TRBJ2-2,TRBV6-4,NA
CASSQPTGDGAFF,TGCGCCAGCAGCCAACCAACAGGGGATGGCGCTTTCTTT,NA,TRBJ1-1,TRBV4-1,TRBD1
CSVVPPGAYNEQFF,TGCAGCGTTGTGCCCCCCGGGGCCTACAATGAGCAGTTCTTC,once,TRBJ2-1,TRBV29-1,NA
CASSLMGAGELFF,TGTGCCAGCAGCTTAATGGGAGCCGGGGAGCTGTTTTTT,NA,TRBJ2-2,TRBV7-9,NA
CASSLPSAEPTNEQFF,TGTGCCAGCAGCTTACCTTCCGCGGAGCCTACAAATGAGCAGTTCTTC,NA,TRBJ2-1,TRBV7-2,NA
CASSSDHLLVPDTQYF,TGTGCCAGCAGCTCCGACCACCTTCTCGTTCCGGATACGCAGTATTTT,NA,TRBJ2-3,TRBV11-1,NA
CASSPMGQGFSYEQYF,TGTGCCAGCAGCCCCATGGGACAGGGCTTCTCCTACGAGCAGTACTTC,NA,TRBJ2-7,TRBV5-4,TRBD1
CASSNSGTPSNEQFF,TGTGCCAGTAGTAACAGCGGGACTCCGTCCAATGAGCAGTTCTTC,NA,TRBJ2-1,TRBV19,TRBD2
CASSQTATLGTEAFF,TGTGCCAGCAGCCAAACTGCTACCCTCGGGACTGAAGCTTTCTTT,NA,TRBJ1-1,TRBV7-6,NA
CASSQSAGDAHNEQFF,TGCGCCAGCAGCCAATCAGCGGGAGATGCGCACAATGAGCAGTTCTTC,NA,TRBJ2-1,TRBV4-3,TRBD2
CASSPFGKDNEQFF,TGTGCCAGCTCACCTTTCGGGAAGGACAATGAGCAGTTCTTC,NA,TRBJ2-1,TRBV18,NA
CASSLSEALIYEQYF,TGTGCCAGCAGTTTATCGGAGGCTTTGATCTACGAGCAGTACTTC,NA,TRBJ2-7,TRBV27,NA
CASNPTGNPNTEAFF,TGTGCCAGCAACCCGACAGGGAACCCGAACACTGAAGCTTTCTTT,NA,TRBJ1-1,TRBV11-2,TRBD1
CASSSQVELAGASYEQYF,TGTGCCAGCAGCTCCCAAGTGGAGCTAGCGGGAGCCTCCTACGAGCAGTACTTC,NA,TRBJ2-7,TRBV9,TRBD2
CASSSGPNQPQHF,TGTGCCAGCAGCTCGGGCCCGAATCAGCCCCAGCATTTT,NA,TRBJ1-5,TRBV7-9,NA
CASKGTSGMNTGELFF,TGTGCCAGCAAGGGGACTAGCGGTATGAACACCGGGGAGCTGTTTTTT,NA,TRBJ2-2,TRBV2,TRBD2
CASSLSLDTGELFF,TGTGCCAGCAGTTTATCTTTAGACACCGGGGAGCTGTTTTTT,NA,TRBJ2-2,TRBV27,NA
CASSPSGSNQPQHF,TGTGCCAGCAGTCCGTCCGGGAGCAATCAGCCCCAGCATTTT,NA,TRBJ1-5,TRBV9,NA
CASSPVLAGGTTDTQYF,TGTGCCAGCAGCCCCGTACTAGCGGGAGGTACCACAGATACGCAGTATTTT,NA,TRBJ2-3,TRBV7-9,TRBD2
CASRNLQVDEQFF,TGTGCCAGCAGGAATCTACAGGTCGATGAGCAGTTCTTC,NA,TRBJ2-1,TRBV5-4,NA
CASSWTRNTEAFF,TGTGCCAGCAGCTGGACCCGGAACACTGAAGCTTTCTTT,NA,TRBJ1-1,TRBV13,NA
CASNIPGRNTEAFF,TGTGCCAGCAACATCCCGGGTCGGAACACTGAAGCTTTCTTT,NA,TRBJ1-1,TRBV27,NA
CASSLGTLADNEQFF,TGTGCCAGCAGCTTAGGGACCCTAGCGGACAATGAGCAGTTCTTC,NA,TRBJ2-1,TRBV11-2,TRBD2
CASSFLAGTYNEQFF,TGTGCCAGCAGTTTCCTAGCGGGCACTTACAATGAGCAGTTCTTC,once,TRBJ2-1,TRBV28,TRBD2
CASSVGTGERGPQHF,TGTGCCAGCAGCGTAGGGACAGGGGAAAGGGGGCCCCAGCATTTT,NA,TRBJ1-5,TRBV9,TRBD1
CASRAPNTEAFF,TGTGCCAGCAGGGCCCCGAACACTGAAGCTTTCTTT,NA,TRBJ1-1,TRBV27,NA
CASSSHSTDTQYF,TGTGCCAGCAGCAGCCACAGCACAGATACGCAGTATTTT,NA,TRBJ2-3,TRBV11-2,NA
CASSFTSGMADTQYF,TGTGCCAGCAGCTTCACTAGCGGGATGGCAGATACGCAGTATTTT,NA,TRBJ2-3,TRBV7-9,TRBD2
CASLGRDNPTDTQYF,TGTGCCAGCTTGGGGCGGGACAACCCCACAGATACGCAGTATTTT,NA,TRBJ2-3,TRBV27,NA
CASSSTLHGPQETQYF,TGTGCCAGCAGTTCCACCTTACACGGTCCCCAAGAGACCCAGTACTTC,NA,TRBJ2-5,TRBV28,NA
CSVECGRAYSYEQYF,TGCAGCGTTGAATGCGGGAGGGCCTATTCCTACGAGCAGTACTTC,NA,TRBJ2-7,TRBV29-1,TRBD2
CASSLGGLSTGELFF,TGTGCCAGCAGCTTAGGTGGACTGAGCACCGGGGAGCTGTTTTTT,once,TRBJ2-2,TRBV7-9,NA